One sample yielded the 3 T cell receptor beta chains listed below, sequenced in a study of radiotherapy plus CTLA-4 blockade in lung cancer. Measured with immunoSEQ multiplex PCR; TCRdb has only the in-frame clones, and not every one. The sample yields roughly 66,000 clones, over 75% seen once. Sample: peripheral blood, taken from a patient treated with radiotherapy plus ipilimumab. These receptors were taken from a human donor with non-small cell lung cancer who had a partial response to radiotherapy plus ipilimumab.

In DNA, the CDR3 is TGTGCCATCAGGCTGGACATTACCTACGAGCAGTACTTC. It translates to CAIRLDITYEQYF. The chain has TRBV10-3 and TRBJ2-7; possible D gene TRBD1, 5 bases. The CDR3 loop spans 13 amino acids. Trimming removed 6 bases at V and 2 bases at J, with 11 bases between. The germline gives CDR1 ENHRY, CDR2 SYGVKD.

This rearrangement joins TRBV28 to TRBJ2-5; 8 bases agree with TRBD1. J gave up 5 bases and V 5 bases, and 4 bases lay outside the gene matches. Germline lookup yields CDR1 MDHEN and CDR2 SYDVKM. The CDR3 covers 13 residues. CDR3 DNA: TGTGCCAGCAGTCAGGGGGCAAGGGAGACCCAGTACTTC. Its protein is CASSQGARETQYF.

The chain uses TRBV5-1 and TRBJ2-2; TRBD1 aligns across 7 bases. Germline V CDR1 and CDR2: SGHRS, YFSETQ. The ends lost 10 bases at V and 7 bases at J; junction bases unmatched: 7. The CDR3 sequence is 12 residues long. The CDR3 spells CAGQEPGGELFF. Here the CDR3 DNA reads TGCGCCGGACAGGAGCCAGGCGGGGAGCTGTTTTTT.